These 14 T cell receptor beta chains were sequenced from one sample in a study of blood T cell repertoires in COVID-19. Clones were read by immunoSEQ multiplex PCR, and TCRdb kept only the in-frame ones, dropping some. The data hold about 220,000 clones, with roughly 85% observed a single time. The sequenced sample was PBMCs or T cells enriched from blood (not recorded which). These receptors were obtained from a woman aged 35 to 49 who had been exposed to COVID-19.

The chain has TRBV6-2 or TRBV6-3 and TRBJ2-4, with TRBD2 as a possible D gene (7 bases). Germline-derived CDR1 and CDR2 are MNHEY and SVGEGT. V was pared by 0 bases and J by 6 bases, with 18 bases between. CDR3 length: 17 residues. CDR3: CASSYSVEGGDGNIQYF. CDR3 nucleotides: TGTGCCAGCAGTTACTCAGTTGAGGGGGGGGATGGAAACATTCAGTACTTC.

This chain connects TRBV7-6 to TRBJ2-5; perhaps TRBD2 as D (7 bases). Germline CDR1 SGHVS, CDR2 FNYEAQ. This CDR3 is 15 amino acids long. V lost 5 bases to trimming and J lost 4 bases, with 17 bases between them. CDR3 coding DNA: TGTGCCAGCAGCCCCCGTGGGGGGGCCGGAGAGACCCAGTACTTC. Amino acid sequence: CASSPRGGAGETQYF.

This clone was detected only a few times. The V gene is TRBV12-3 or TRBV12-4, the J gene TRBJ2-1; perhaps TRBD2 as D (5 bases). The germline V and J ends were trimmed by 5 bases and 6 bases, with 8 bases remaining between them. This CDR3 is 12 amino acids long. The DNA of the CDR3 is TGTGCCAGCAGTCGGGATATCAATGAGCAGTTCTTC. Translating it yields CASSRDINEQFF.

This sequence joins TRBV13 and TRBJ2-5; D is perhaps TRBD2 (5 bases). CDR3 length: 16 amino acids. CDR1 is PRHDT, CDR2 FYEKMQ, per germline (reference sequence). Trimming took 1 base from V and 2 from J, leaving 14 bases between them. The CDR3 DNA sequence: TGTGCCAGCAGCTTAGATACGAGGGCCGGGCAAGAGACCCAGTACTTC. Its translation is CASSLDTRAGQETQYF.

The chain links TRBV11-1 to TRBJ1-3; no reliable D call. The CDR3 sequence is 15 residues long. Germline-derived CDR1 and CDR2 are SGHAT and FQDESV (reference sequence). The V and J ends lost 2 bases and 7 bases respectively, with 15 bases between them. Here the CDR3 reads CASSLMSGGLNTIYF. The CDR3 DNA reads as TGTGCCAGCAGCTTAATGTCTGGAGGACTGAACACCATATATTTT.

The sample holds a few counts of this clone. CDR3: CATLGRLSTDTQYF. CDR3 bases: TGTGCCACTCTGGGGCGGCTTAGCACAGATACGCAGTATTTT. This chain uses TRBV10-3 with TRBJ2-3, with D perhaps TRBD1 (5 bases). The CDR3 length is 14 residues. The germline V gene encodes CDR1 ENHRY and CDR2 SYGVKD. V lost 10 bases to trimming and J lost 0 bases, with 14 bases between them.

There are a few counts of this clone. The J gene is TRBJ1-6, the V gene TRBV5-6; D not certain. V dropped 3 bases and J dropped 3 bases, with 4 bases sitting between them. The germline V gene has CDR1 SGHDT and CDR2 YYEEEE. CDR3 length: 13 amino acids. This CDR3 reads CASSSGYNSPLHF. CDR3 DNA: TGTGCCAGCAGCTCCGGCTATAATTCACCCCTCCACTTT. Filled out from reference TRBV5-6 and TRBJ1-6, the complete variable domain reads DAGVTQSPTHLIKTRGQQVTLRCSPKSGHDTVSWYQQALGQGPQFIFQYYEEEERQRGNFPDRFSGHQFPNYSSELNVNALLLGDSALYLCASSSGYNSPLHFGNGTRLTVT.

J is TRBJ2-3 and V is TRBV28; 8 nucleotides agree with TRBD1. The CDR3 length is 14 residues. CDR1 is MDHEN, CDR2 SYDVKM, per germline. The V and J ends lost 7 bases and 6 bases, in that order; junction bases with no gene match: 9. The DNA for the CDR3 is TGTGCCAGCATTGGGGCGACAGGGGTGGATACGCAGTATTTT. It specifies CASIGATGVDTQYF. Looking up the rest from reference TRBV28 and TRBJ2-3 gives the full variable domain: DVKVTQSSRYLVKRTGEKVFLECVQDMDHENMFWYRQDPGLGLRLIYFSYDVKMKEKGDIPEGYSVSREKKERFSLILESASTNQTSMYLCASIGATGVDTQYFGPGTRLTVL.

The V gene is TRBV6-5, the J gene TRBJ2-7, with 8 bases matching TRBD1. CDR1 and CDR2 (germline): MNHEY, SVGAGI. The V and J ends lost 4 bases and 9 bases, in that order; junction bases with no gene match: 5. The CDR3 runs to 12 residues. CDR3 protein: CASSSRQGWQYF. CDR3 DNA: TGTGCCAGCAGTTCACGACAGGGGTGGCAGTACTTC.

This clone showed up many times. Other DNA sequences in this specimen translate into the identical CDR3. This chain links TRBV9 with TRBJ2-7; the D is unclear. The V gene lost 4 bases and the J gene lost 1 base, with 9 bases spanning the gap. The CDR3 totals 13 residues. CDR1 SGDLS and CDR2 YYNGEE come from the germline V gene. CDR3 sequence: CASSPGVSYEQYF. CDR3 sequence (DNA): TGTGCCAGCAGCCCCGGAGTTTCCTACGAGCAGTACTTC. The full variable domain, completed using reference TRBV9 and TRBJ2-7, is DSGVTQTPKHLITATGQRVTLRCSPRSGDLSVYWYQQSLDQGLQFLIQYYNGEERAKGNILERFSAQQFPDLHSELNLSSLELGDSALYFCASSPGVSYEQYFGPGTRLTVT.

V and J are TRBV5-1 and TRBJ2-1, with unresolved D. Germline CDR1 reads SGHRS; CDR2 reads YFSETQ. This CDR3 has 14 amino acids. The V gene lost 4 bases and the J gene lost 0 bases, with 8 bases spanning the gap. The CDR3 DNA follows: TGCGCCAGCAGCCCCTCGAGCTCCTACAATGAGCAGTTCTTC. This codes for CASSPSSSYNEQFF.

This sequence joins TRBV5-6 and TRBJ2-5; 8 bases are shared with TRBD1. The V gene's germline CDR1 is SGHDT and CDR2 YYEEEE. There are 14 residues in the CDR3. V trimming: 4 bases; J trimming: 4 bases; junction bases outside the gene matches: 6. CDR3 nucleotides: TGTGCCAGCAGCACCGGACAGGGAGGAGAGACCCAGTACTTC. Translating gives CASSTGQGGETQYF. Full variable domain (rest looked up from reference TRBV5-6 and TRBJ2-5): DAGVTQSPTHLIKTRGQQVTLRCSPKSGHDTVSWYQQALGQGPQFIFQYYEEEERQRGNFPDRFSGHQFPNYSSELNVNALLLGDSALYLCASSTGQGGETQYFGPGTRLLVL.

The rearrangement joins TRBV3-1 (or the pseudogene TRBV3-2) to TRBJ2-1; TRBD2 matches 8 bases. Per germline, CDR1 LGHDT and CDR2 YNNKEL (reference sequence). The length of the CDR3 is 16 residues. Trimming at V came to 3 bases and at J to 6 bases, leaving 10 bases not matched to a gene. CDR3 protein: CASSQSPGGHGNEQFF. The CDR3 coding sequence is TGTGCCAGCAGCCAGTCGCCGGGGGGGCACGGCAATGAGCAGTTCTTC.

This chain links TRBV4-3 with TRBJ2-1; 11 bases line up with TRBD2. In germline, CDR1 is LGHNA, CDR2 YSLEER. This CDR3 region has 17 residues. V shed 1 base and J 8 bases; nucleotides not matched to a gene: 10. The CDR3 region has the DNA TGCGCCAGCAGCCAAGGTGCTAGCGGGGGGAGTTTAGATGAGCAGTTCTTC. This gives the protein CASSQGASGGSLDEQFF.